Following are 25 T cell receptor beta chains from one sample sequenced in a study of T cell repertoires in cytomegalovirus infection. TCRdb re-derived calls from the reads in MiXCR, one entry per CDR3 protein. Altogether around 320,000 distinct CDR3 sequences are present, more than 8% being singletons, with the ten largest covering 3.5% to 4.5%. What was sequenced was PBMCs. Every receptor here comes from a human donor in good health (CMV status not recorded). Some clones in this sample may be carry-over from other donors' samples.

The table lists this clonotype with a few counts. J is TRBJ2-7 and V is TRBV7-2; D perhaps matches TRBD2 (6 bases). V lost 4 bases and J 2 bases, leaving 9 bases between the germline ends. This CDR3 has 13 residues. Germline V gives CDR1 SGHTA, CDR2 FQGNSA. CDR3 DNA sequence: TGTGCCAGCAGCTCCTGGACTACCTACGAGCAGTACTTC. Its translation is CASSSWTTYEQYF. Combining the CDR3 with reference TRBV7-2 and TRBJ2-7 gives the whole variable domain GAGVSQSPSNKVTEKGKDVELRCDPISGHTALYWYRQSLGQGLEFLIYFQGNSAPDKSGLPSDRFSAERTGGSVSTLTIQRTQQEDSAVYLCASSSWTTYEQYFGPGTRLTVT.

In its sample, this clonotype was seen many times. V usage is TRBV7-8 and J usage is TRBJ2-3; TRBD2 matches 9 bases. This CDR3 is 15 amino acids long. V shed 4 bases, J shed 5 bases, and the junction held 7 bases outside the gene matches. Germline V gene sequence: CDR1 SGHVS, CDR2 FQNEAQ. CDR3 protein: CASSSAGGRGDTQYF. Written as DNA, the CDR3 is TGTGCCAGCAGCTCAGCGGGGGGCAGAGGAGATACGCAGTATTTT. Full variable domain (missing parts from reference TRBV7-8 and TRBJ2-3): GAGVSQSPRYKVAKRGQDVALRCDPISGHVSLFWYQQALGQGPEFLTYFQNEAQLDKSGLPSDRFFAERPEGSVSTLKIQRTQQEDSAVYLCASSSAGGRGDTQYFGPGTRLTVL.

In this sample, this clonotype turned up many times. The V gene is TRBV24-1, the J gene TRBJ1-2; TRBD1 agrees at 7 bases. Germline CDR1 and CDR2: KGHDR and SFDVKD. This CDR3 spans 14 amino acids. With 3 bases clipped from V and 6 bases from J, the junction kept 6 bases outside the gene matches. The CDR3 is CATSDTDRDDGYTF. The CDR3, as DNA: TGTGCCACCAGTGATACCGACAGGGATGATGGCTACACCTTC.

This clonotype has more than one count but fewer than ten. V is TRBV5-4 and J is TRBJ1-1, with D possibly TRBD1 on 5 matching bases. This CDR3 has 15 residues. The V gene's germline CDR1 is SGHNT and CDR2 YYREEE (reference sequence). The V end was cut by 4 bases, the J end by 0 bases, with 13 bases between. The CDR3 loop is CASSRGTAMNTEAFF. CDR3 sequence (DNA): TGTGCCAGCAGCCGGGGGACGGCAATGAACACTGAAGCTTTCTTT.

This clonotype has a handful of counts. The rearrangement links TRBV29-1 to TRBJ1-4, with 8 nucleotides matching TRBD1. Unmatched junction bases numbered 4, after V lost 5 bases and J lost 5 bases. Germline CDR1 is SQVTM and CDR2 is ANQGSEA. CDR3 length: 13 amino acids. CDR3 in amino acids: CSVRGQGNEKLFF. The DNA of the CDR3 is TGCAGCGTTCGCGGACAGGGAAATGAAAAACTGTTTTTT.

V is TRBV7-9 and J is TRBJ2-1; the D is unclear. Germline CDR1 reads SEHNR; CDR2 reads FQNEAQ (reference sequence). Trimming took off 2 bases at V and 9 bases at J, with 8 bases between the two ends. The CDR3 sequence is 12 residues long. The CDR3 sequence: CASSLLSSEQFF. CDR3 DNA: TGTGCCAGCAGCTTATTGTCTAGTGAGCAGTTCTTC. Supplemented by reference TRBV7-9 and TRBJ2-1, the full variable domain reads DTGVSQNPRHKITKRGQNVTFRCDPISEHNRLYWYRQTLGQGPEFLTYFQNEAQLEKSRLLSDRFSAERPKGSFSTLEIQRTEQGDSAMYLCASSLLSSEQFFGPGTRLTVL.

This clonotype has only a few counts. This chain links TRBV29-1 with TRBJ2-4; D unclear. The CDR3 has 13 amino acids. Deletions cut 7 bases from V and 2 bases from J, with 12 bases between. Germline V gene sequence: CDR1 SQVTM, CDR2 ANQGSEA. The chain's CDR3 is CSALYSTKNIQYF. Written as DNA, the CDR3 is TGCAGCGCGTTGTACAGCACCAAAAACATTCAGTACTTC. Filled out from reference TRBV29-1 and TRBJ2-4, the complete variable domain reads SAVISQKPSRDICQRGTSLTIQCQVDSQVTMMFWYRQQPGQSLTLIATANQGSEATYESGFVIDKFPISRPNLTFSTLTVSNMSPEDSSIYLCSALYSTKNIQYFGAGTRLSVL.

This sequence joins TRBV7-9 and TRBJ2-7; D gene uncertain. The CDR3 has 12 residues. Trimming took off 0 bases at V and 7 bases at J, with 7 bases between the two ends. The germline V gene encodes CDR1 SEHNR and CDR2 FQNEAQ (reference sequence). The CDR3 region is CASSLAKEEQYF. The CDR3 DNA reads TGTGCCAGCAGCTTAGCGAAGGAGGAGCAGTACTTC.

This clonotype was seen only a few times. The V gene is TRBV20-1, the J gene TRBJ1-6, with D perhaps TRBD1 (5 bases). Deletions cut 1 base from V and 1 base from J, with 8 bases between. The V gene's germline CDR1 is DFQATT and CDR2 SNEGSKA (reference sequence). The CDR3 extends over 15 amino acids. DNA of the CDR3: TGCAGTGCTAGAGGCGGGGGGTCCTATAATTCACCCCTCCACTTT. It is translated as CSARGGGSYNSPLHF.

This clonotype was observed a handful of times. J is TRBJ1-1 and V is TRBV28; 9 bases align to TRBD1. Germline V gene data show CDR1 as MDHEN and CDR2 as SYDVKM. This CDR3 has 15 amino acids. V gave up 4 bases and J gave up 1 base; unmatched junction bases: 4. CDR3 sequence: CASSSGGQGNTEAFF. As DNA, the CDR3 is TGTGCCAGCAGTTCAGGGGGACAGGGGAACACTGAAGCTTTCTTT.

This clonotype was counted many times. The gene calls are TRBV7-2 and TRBJ2-7; 7 bases are a match to TRBD1. The CDR3 loop spans 14 amino acids. The germline gives CDR1 SGHTA, CDR2 FQGNSA. With 5 bases clipped from V and 3 bases from J, the junction kept 7 bases outside the gene matches. The CDR3 here is CASSTGQANYEQYF. CDR3 coding DNA: TGTGCCAGCAGCACCGGACAGGCTAACTACGAGCAGTACTTC.

This clonotype was detected ten times or more. The chain has TRBV7-2 and TRBJ2-1, with a tentative D call TRBD2 (5 bases). The CDR3 is made up of 15 amino acids. Trimming removed 5 bases from V and 8 bases from J, with 19 bases in between. In germline, CDR1 is SGHTA, CDR2 FQGNSA. The CDR3 spells CASSQRTHRGDEQFF. CDR3 bases: TGTGCCAGCAGCCAGCGGACCCACCGTGGGGATGAGCAGTTCTTC.

This clonotype was seen only a few times. The chain uses TRBV7-9 and TRBJ2-5, with 9 bases identical to TRBD2. The CDR3 has 17 amino acids. Germline CDR1 reads SEHNR; CDR2 reads FQNEAQ (reference sequence). With V trimmed by 4 bases and J by 0 bases, 9 bases remained unmatched. CDR3 protein: CASSSRRLAEYQETQYF. The CDR3 coding sequence is TGTGCCAGCAGCTCCCGGCGACTAGCGGAGTACCAAGAGACCCAGTACTTC.

This clonotype was seen ten or more times. The chain recombines TRBV6-1 with TRBJ1-5; D is perhaps TRBD1 (5 bases). The length of the CDR3 is 14 residues. Germline lookup yields CDR1 MNHNS and CDR2 SASEGT. Between the trimmed V and J ends, which lost 6 bases and 9 bases, there was a span of 18 bases. CDR3 nucleotides: TGTGCCAGCAGGGACCACGGGACTGGGAGGCCCCAGCATTTT. Translated: CASRDHGTGRPQHF.

This clonotype was found a few times. The V call is TRBV5-4, the J call TRBJ1-2, with D perhaps TRBD1 (6 bases). The CDR3 extends over 14 amino acids. Trimming took off 4 bases at V and 6 bases at J, with 16 bases between the two ends. Germline loops: CDR1 SGHNT, CDR2 YYREEE (reference sequence). CDR3 sequence reads: CASSVLQGDNGYTF. The CDR3 DNA is TGTGCCAGCAGCGTGTTACAGGGAGATAATGGCTACACCTTC.

About this clonotype itself: This may arise from a read error, as a much more abundant clone is one base away. This chain links TRBV7-2 with TRBJ2-5; the match to TRBD2 covers 7 bases. The CDR3 is made up of 17 amino acids. The junction had 15 bases not matched to a gene; V was cut back by 5 bases and J by 3 bases. Germline V gene data show CDR1 as SGHTA and CDR2 as FQGNSA. The CDR3 coding sequence is TGTGCCAGCAGCCCTAGTATCCGCCGGGGGGTAAAAGAGACCCAGTACTTC. Translating it yields CASSPSIRRGVKETQYF.

Only a few counts were recorded for this clonotype. This chain uses TRBV30 with TRBJ2-5; TRBD2 matches 12 bases. CDR1 is GTSNPN and CDR2 is SVGIG in the germline V gene (reference sequence). J lost 2 bases, V lost 8 bases, and 12 bases had no gene match. This CDR3 spans 16 amino acids. The CDR3 is CALRTSGKRGQETQYF. CDR3 sequence (DNA): TGTGCCCTCCGGACTAGCGGGAAAAGGGGACAAGAGACCCAGTACTTC. Based on the CDR3 plus reference TRBV30 and TRBJ2-5, the full variable domain is SQTIHQWPATLVQPVGSPLSLECTVEGTSNPNLYWYRQAAGRGLQLLFYSVGIGQISSEVPQNLSASRPQDRQFILSSKKLLLSDSGFYLCALRTSGKRGQETQYFGPGTRLLVL.

The V call is TRBV11-3, the J call TRBJ2-3, with 8 bases matching TRBD2. V trimming: 3 bases; J trimming: 2 bases; junction bases outside the gene matches: 4. This CDR3 is built from 15 residues. CDR1 is SGHNT and CDR2 is YENEEA in the germline V gene. For the CDR3, the DNA is TGTGCCAGCAGCTTCCGGGAGGGCCCCACAGATACGCAGTATTTT. Its protein product is CASSFREGPTDTQYF.

This clonotype turned up a few times. This chain's CDR3 is CSASRPDSLNQPQHF. The CDR3 DNA reads as TGCAGTGCTTCCCGACCGGACAGCCTTAATCAGCCCCAGCATTTT. The chain recombines TRBV20-1 with TRBJ1-5, with a possible D match to TRBD1 (6 bases). This CDR3 has 15 residues. Germline values: CDR1 DFQATT, CDR2 SNEGSKA (reference sequence). Trimming stripped 5 bases from V and 4 bases from J, with 18 bases between.

This clonotype came up many times. The chain combines TRBV7-9 with TRBJ2-1; 13 positions agree with TRBD2. This CDR3 comprises 18 residues. From germline, CDR1 is SEHNR and CDR2 FQNEAQ (reference sequence). V trimming: 6 bases; J trimming: 9 bases; junction bases outside the gene matches: 17. This CDR3 reads CASSPLGPGLAGLSEQFF. CDR3 DNA: TGTGCCAGCAGTCCCCTCGGACCGGGACTAGCGGGATTATCTGAGCAGTTCTTC.

The chain uses TRBV7-9 and TRBJ2-2; D not certain. The CDR3 length is 15 residues. V dropped 7 bases and J dropped 6 bases, with 18 bases sitting between them. Per the germline V gene, CDR1 is SEHNR and CDR2 is FQNEAQ (reference sequence). The CDR3 here is CASTERPAPAGELFF. In DNA, the CDR3 is TGTGCCAGCACCGAAAGACCGGCCCCCGCCGGGGAGCTGTTTTTT. Full variable domain (missing parts from reference TRBV7-9 and TRBJ2-2): DTGVSQNPRHKITKRGQNVTFRCDPISEHNRLYWYRQTLGQGPEFLTYFQNEAQLEKSRLLSDRFSAERPKGSFSTLEIQRTEQGDSAMYLCASTERPAPAGELFFGEGSRLTVL.

The sample holds many counts of this clonotype. This rearrangement joins TRBV7-8 to TRBJ2-3; no firm D call. Germline assignment: CDR1 SGHVS and CDR2 FQNEAQ. The CDR3 is 19 residues long. Trimming stripped 4 bases from V and 2 bases from J, with 25 bases between. The CDR3 sequence: CASSSLMSGLRPNTDTQYF. As DNA, the CDR3 is TGTGCCAGCAGCTCCCTTATGTCGGGTCTCAGGCCGAACACAGATACGCAGTATTTT. Drawing the rest from reference TRBV7-8 and TRBJ2-3, the complete variable domain is GAGVSQSPRYKVAKRGQDVALRCDPISGHVSLFWYQQALGQGPEFLTYFQNEAQLDKSGLPSDRFFAERPEGSVSTLKIQRTQQEDSAVYLCASSSLMSGLRPNTDTQYFGPGTRLTVL.

This clonotype showed up just a few times. This rearrangement joins TRBV12-3 or TRBV12-4 to TRBJ2-5; the match to TRBD2 covers 10 bases. The junction had 10 bases not matched to a gene; V was cut back by 6 bases and J by 3 bases. The CDR3 totals 16 residues. CDR3 bases: TGTGCCAGCAGACTGTGGGCTAGCGGGGGCAAAGAGACCCAGTACTTC. Amino acid sequence: CASRLWASGGKETQYF.

This chain connects TRBV20-1 to TRBJ2-1, with 8 bases aligning to TRBD1. With 1 base clipped from V and 0 bases from J, the junction kept 8 bases outside the gene matches. The CDR3 consists of 17 residues. Germline V gene lookup returns CDR1 DFQATT and CDR2 SNEGSKA (reference sequence). The CDR3 here is CSARGTRDRPSYNEQFF. The CDR3 region has the DNA TGCAGTGCTAGAGGAACGCGGGACAGGCCCTCCTACAATGAGCAGTTCTTC.

Only a few counts were recorded for this clonotype. The gene calls are TRBV7-9 and TRBJ1-1; perhaps TRBD1 as D (5 bases). This CDR3 spans 14 amino acids. Germline values: CDR1 SEHNR, CDR2 FQNEAQ (reference sequence). Trimming shortened V by 3 bases and J by 3 bases, and 11 bases separated the two germline ends. This chain's CDR3 is CASSFQGGDTEAFF. In DNA form, the CDR3 reads TGTGCCAGCAGCTTCCAGGGTGGGGACACTGAAGCTTTCTTT.